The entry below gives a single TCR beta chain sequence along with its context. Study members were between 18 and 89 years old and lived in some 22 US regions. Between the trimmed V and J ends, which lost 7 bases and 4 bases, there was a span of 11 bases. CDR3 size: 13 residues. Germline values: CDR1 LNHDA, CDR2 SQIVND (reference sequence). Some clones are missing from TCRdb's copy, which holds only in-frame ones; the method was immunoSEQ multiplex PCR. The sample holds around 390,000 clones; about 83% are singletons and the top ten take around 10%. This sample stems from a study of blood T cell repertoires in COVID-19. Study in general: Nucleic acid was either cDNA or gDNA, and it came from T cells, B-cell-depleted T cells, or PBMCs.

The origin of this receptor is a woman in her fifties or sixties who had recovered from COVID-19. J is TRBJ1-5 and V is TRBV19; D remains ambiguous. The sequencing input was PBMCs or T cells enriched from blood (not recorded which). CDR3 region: CASTHRENQPQHF. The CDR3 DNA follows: TGTGCCAGTACGCACAGAGAGAATCAGCCCCAGCATTTT.